This T cell receptor beta chain was observed in a study of graft-versus-host responses after intestinal transplantation. Study-wide background: The recipients all started with anti-thymocyte globulin induction and then took tacrolimus and steroids for about 3 years.

The protocol was immunoSEQ multiplex PCR, while the TCRdb copy is restricted to in-frame clones and leaves out a portion. Of about 12,000 clones in the sample, 93% were seen once. CDR3 length: 16 residues. V lost 0 bases and J lost 5, with 14 bases in between. The germline V gene encodes CDR1 LGHNA and CDR2 YNFKEQ. The sequencing here drew on PBMCs, taken about 32 months after intestinal transplantation. This clonotype originated in a human patient who received an intestinal transplant, so some T cells may come from the graft donor. The V and J genes are TRBV4-2 and TRBJ1-5, with a weak D call TRBD1 (5 bases). The CDR3 region is CASSQDLGRVDQPQHF. CDR3 in DNA: TGTGCCAGCAGCCAAGATCTAGGCAGGGTGGATCAGCCCCAGCATTTT.